The clone carrying this T cell receptor beta chain was seen repeatedly, ten times or more. Antigen specificity is unknown. According to the study, TCR beta libraries were built with iRepertoire HTBI primers and CDR3-region Arm-PCR. MiXCR, applied by TCRdb to the multiplex PCR reads, yields one record per CDR3 protein. The sample contains about 430,000 distinct CDR3 sequences, over 14% of which appear only once. This sample is part of a study of regulatory T cells in long-lasting Graves disease. J lost 6 bases, V lost 6 bases, and 16 bases had no gene match. This CDR3 is 16 amino acids long. Germline lookup yields CDR1 SGHNT and CDR2 YENEEA. The study's findings and limits: Peripheral blood was the sole material, not thyroid tissue.

The sample's time point: newly diagnosed GD, antithyroid drugs for less than 3 months. The TCR library was made from RNA that had been extracted from PBMCs in TRIzol. This same sample was also taken into another study, of T cells in Graves' hyperthyroidism and ophthalmopathy. From that second work: The TCR CDR3 was amplified in a first-round RT-PCR using the HTBI primer set.

Sequencing was performed on peripheral blood mononuclear cells (PBMCs), taken at new diagnosis, from a patient treated with antithyroid drugs. This chain uses TRBV11-3 with TRBJ2-7; TRBD2 aligns across 8 bases. This TCR came from a woman aged 40 to 50 with Graves disease. The CDR3 bases are TGTGCCAGCAGGATTGGTCGTCCAGCGGGAGTGGGCGAGCAGTACTTC. It codes for CASRIGRPAGVGEQYF.